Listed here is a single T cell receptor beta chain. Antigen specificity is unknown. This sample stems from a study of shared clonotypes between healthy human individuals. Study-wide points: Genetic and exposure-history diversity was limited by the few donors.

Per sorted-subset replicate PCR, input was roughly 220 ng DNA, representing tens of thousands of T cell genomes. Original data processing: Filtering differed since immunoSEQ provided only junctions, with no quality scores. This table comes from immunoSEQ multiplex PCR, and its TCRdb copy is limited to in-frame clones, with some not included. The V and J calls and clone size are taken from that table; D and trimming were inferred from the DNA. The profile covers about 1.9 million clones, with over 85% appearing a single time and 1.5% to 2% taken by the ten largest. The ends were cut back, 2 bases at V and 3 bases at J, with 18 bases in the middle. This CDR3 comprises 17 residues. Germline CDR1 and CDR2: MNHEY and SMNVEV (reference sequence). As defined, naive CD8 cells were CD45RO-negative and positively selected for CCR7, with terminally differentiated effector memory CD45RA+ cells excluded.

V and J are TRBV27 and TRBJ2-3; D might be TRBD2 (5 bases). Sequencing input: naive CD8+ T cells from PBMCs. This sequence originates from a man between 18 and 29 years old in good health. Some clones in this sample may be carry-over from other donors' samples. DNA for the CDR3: TGTGCCAGCAGTTTAACCTGGGCTAGCCTAGGAACAGATACGCAGTATTTT. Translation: CASSLTWASLGTDTQYF.